This T cell receptor beta chain was recovered during a study of response to subunit inactivated influenza vaccine. Concerning this clonotype: Its antigen is undetermined.

General observations from the study: New T cells are recruited in small numbers by each seasonal influenza vaccination, according to the authors' suggestion.

This CDR3 is built from 13 residues. In germline, CDR1 is DFQATT, CDR2 SNEGSKA (reference sequence). With 6 bases removed from V and 6 bases from J, the gap between germline ends came to 15 bases. MiXCR, run by TCRdb on the RT-PCR reads, gives a single entry per CDR3 protein. The sample includes approximately 490,000 distinct CDR3 sequences, roughly 7.6% of them seen just once. The sequence was obtained from a man in his fifties or sixties who received an inactivated influenza vaccine. The V call is TRBV20-1, the J call TRBJ2-1; D is perhaps TRBD1 (6 bases). The sequencing here drew on PBMCs from blood, taken roughly 24 months after vaccination. Written as DNA, the CDR3 is TGCAGTGCACTGCCTTGGGGGCCCAATGAGCAGTTCTTC. It is translated as CSALPWGPNEQFF.